The clone carrying this T cell receptor (beta chain) was detected many times. Antigen specificity is unknown. The data were taken from a study of CD8 T cells in ankylosing spondylitis. Study-level points and caveats: Reactive arthritis synovial fluid and blood previously showed some of these motif variants. Clones that were linked to disease were CD8+ and were relatively rare in peripheral blood.

Quantitative 5'-RACE with molecular barcodes produced the TCR beta libraries. TCRdb reprocessed the 5' RACE reads via MiXCR and lists one record per CDR3 protein. The table records roughly 230,000 distinct CDR3 sequences, over 15% of them present only once. The material sequenced was blood, either unsorted or a sorted T cell fraction (not recorded which). The clonotype originates from a male donor with ankylosing spondylitis or in good health (not recorded which).

In nucleotides, the CDR3 is TGCAGCGTTCAGCCAGGGGGGGATACGCAGTATTTT. Its translation is CSVQPGGDTQYF. The chain uses TRBV29-1 and TRBJ2-3; a weak D match, TRBD1 (7 bases). CDR3 length: 12 amino acids. V was pared by 5 bases and J by 6 bases, with 12 bases between. The V gene's germline CDR1 is SQVTM and CDR2 ANQGSEA.